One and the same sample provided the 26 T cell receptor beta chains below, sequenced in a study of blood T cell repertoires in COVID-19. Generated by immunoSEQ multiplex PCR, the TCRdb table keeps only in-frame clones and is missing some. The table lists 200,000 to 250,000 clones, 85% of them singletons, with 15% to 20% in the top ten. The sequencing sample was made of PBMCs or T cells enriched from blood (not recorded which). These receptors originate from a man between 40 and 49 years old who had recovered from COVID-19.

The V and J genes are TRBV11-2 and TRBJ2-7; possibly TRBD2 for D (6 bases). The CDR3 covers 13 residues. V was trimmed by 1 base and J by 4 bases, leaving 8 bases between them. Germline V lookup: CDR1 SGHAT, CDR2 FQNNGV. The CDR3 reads CASSLVGGYEQYF. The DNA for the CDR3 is TGTGCCAGCAGCTTAGTCGGGGGTTACGAGCAGTACTTC.

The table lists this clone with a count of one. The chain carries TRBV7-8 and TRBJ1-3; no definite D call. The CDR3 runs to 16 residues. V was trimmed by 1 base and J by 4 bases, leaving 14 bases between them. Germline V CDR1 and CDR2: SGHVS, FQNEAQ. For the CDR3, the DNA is TGTGCCAGCAGCTTAGGATTGGCGGGTCAGGGAAACACCATATATTTT. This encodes CASSLGLAGQGNTIYF.

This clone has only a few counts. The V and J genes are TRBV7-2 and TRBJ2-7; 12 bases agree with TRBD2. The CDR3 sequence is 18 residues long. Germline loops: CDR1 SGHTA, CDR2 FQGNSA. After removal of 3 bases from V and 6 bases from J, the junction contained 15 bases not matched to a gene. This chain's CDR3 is CASSLHSLAGGSSGEQYF. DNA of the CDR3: TGTGCCAGCAGCTTGCACTCTCTAGCGGGAGGGTCTTCTGGCGAGCAGTACTTC.

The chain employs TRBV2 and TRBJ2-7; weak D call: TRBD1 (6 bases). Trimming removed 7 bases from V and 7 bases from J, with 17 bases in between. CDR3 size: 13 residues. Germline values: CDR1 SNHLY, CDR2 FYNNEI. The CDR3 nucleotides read TGTGCCAGCACAGGGGCCCGGTTTAGTGAGCAGTACTTC. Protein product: CASTGARFSEQYF.

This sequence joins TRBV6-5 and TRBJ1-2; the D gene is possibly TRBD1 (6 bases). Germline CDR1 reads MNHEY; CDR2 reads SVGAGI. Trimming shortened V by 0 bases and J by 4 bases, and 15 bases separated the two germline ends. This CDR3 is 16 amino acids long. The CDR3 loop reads CASSYSLDSNTYGYTF. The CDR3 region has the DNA TGTGCCAGCAGTTACTCCTTGGACAGCAATACCTATGGCTACACCTTC.

Here the CDR3 DNA reads TGTGCCAGCTCACCCAGCTATGAGAGCGCTACCTCCTACGAGCAGTACTTC. Its protein product is CASSPSYESATSYEQYF. The chain joins TRBV18 to TRBJ2-7, with unresolved D. Looked up from germline, CDR1 is KGHSH and CDR2 is LQKENI. V was clipped by 3 bases and J by 0 bases, with 18 bases between them. The CDR3 sequence is 17 residues long.

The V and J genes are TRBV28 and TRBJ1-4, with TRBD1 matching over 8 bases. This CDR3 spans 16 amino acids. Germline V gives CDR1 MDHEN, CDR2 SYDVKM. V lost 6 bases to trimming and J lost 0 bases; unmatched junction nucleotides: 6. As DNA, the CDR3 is TGTGCCAGCAGCCTCGGGACAGGAGCAACTAATGAAAAACTGTTTTTT. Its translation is CASSLGTGATNEKLFF.

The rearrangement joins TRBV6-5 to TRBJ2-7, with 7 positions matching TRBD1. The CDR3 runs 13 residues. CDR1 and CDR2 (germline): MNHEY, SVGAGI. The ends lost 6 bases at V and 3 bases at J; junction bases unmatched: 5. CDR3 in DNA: TGTGCCAGCAGAGGGGGCAACTTCTACGAGCAGTACTTC. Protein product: CASRGGNFYEQYF.

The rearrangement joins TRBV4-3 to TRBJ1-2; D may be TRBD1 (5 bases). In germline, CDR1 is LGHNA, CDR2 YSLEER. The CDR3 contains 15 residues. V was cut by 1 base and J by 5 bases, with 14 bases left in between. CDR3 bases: TGCGCCAGCAGCCAAGGCTCAGCTGCAGGGTATGGCTACACCTTC. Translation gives CASSQGSAAGYGYTF.

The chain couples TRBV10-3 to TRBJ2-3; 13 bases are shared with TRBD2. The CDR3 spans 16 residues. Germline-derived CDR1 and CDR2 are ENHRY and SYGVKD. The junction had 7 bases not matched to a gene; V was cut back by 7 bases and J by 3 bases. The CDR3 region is CAITPTSGRTTDTQYF. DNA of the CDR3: TGTGCCATCACCCCGACTAGCGGGAGGACAACAGATACGCAGTATTTT.

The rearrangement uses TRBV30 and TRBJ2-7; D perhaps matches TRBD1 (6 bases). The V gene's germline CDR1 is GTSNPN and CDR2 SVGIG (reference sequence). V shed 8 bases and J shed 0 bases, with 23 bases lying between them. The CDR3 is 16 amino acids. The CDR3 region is CALTSLGDTSSYEQYF. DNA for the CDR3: TGTGCCCTAACCTCGCTGGGGGACACGAGCTCCTACGAGCAGTACTTC.

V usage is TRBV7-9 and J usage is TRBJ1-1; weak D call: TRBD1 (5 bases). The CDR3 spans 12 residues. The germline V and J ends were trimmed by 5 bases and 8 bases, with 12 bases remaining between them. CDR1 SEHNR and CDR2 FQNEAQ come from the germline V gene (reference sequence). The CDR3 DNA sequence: TGTGCCAGCAGCCTAGGGGCCGTAGAAGCTTTCTTT. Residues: CASSLGAVEAFF.

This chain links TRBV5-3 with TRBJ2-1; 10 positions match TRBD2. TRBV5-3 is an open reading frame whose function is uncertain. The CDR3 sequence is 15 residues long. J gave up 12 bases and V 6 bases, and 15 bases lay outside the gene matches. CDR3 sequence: CARIGAAGGPVLQFF. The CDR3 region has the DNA TGTGCCAGAATTGGTGCAGCGGGAGGGCCAGTTTTGCAGTTCTTC.

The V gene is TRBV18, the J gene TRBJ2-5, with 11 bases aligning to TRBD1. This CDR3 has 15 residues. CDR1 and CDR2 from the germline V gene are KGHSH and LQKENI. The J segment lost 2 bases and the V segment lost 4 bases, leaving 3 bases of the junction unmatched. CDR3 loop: CASSHRDRGQETQYF. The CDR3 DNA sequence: TGTGCCAGCTCACATAGGGACAGGGGGCAAGAGACCCAGTACTTC.

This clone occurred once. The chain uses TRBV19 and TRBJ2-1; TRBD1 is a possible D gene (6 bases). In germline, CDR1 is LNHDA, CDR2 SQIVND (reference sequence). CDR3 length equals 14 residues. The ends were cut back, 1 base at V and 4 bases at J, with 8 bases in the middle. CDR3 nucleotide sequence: TGTGCCAGTAGTATAGGGACAGCTTACAATGAGCAGTTCTTC. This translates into CASSIGTAYNEQFF.

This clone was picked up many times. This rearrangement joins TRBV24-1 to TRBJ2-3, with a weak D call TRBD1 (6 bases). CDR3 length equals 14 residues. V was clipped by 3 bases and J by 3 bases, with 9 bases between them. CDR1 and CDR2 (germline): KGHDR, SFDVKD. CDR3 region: CATSDNRETDTQYF. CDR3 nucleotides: TGTGCCACCAGTGATAACAGGGAGACAGATACGCAGTATTTT.

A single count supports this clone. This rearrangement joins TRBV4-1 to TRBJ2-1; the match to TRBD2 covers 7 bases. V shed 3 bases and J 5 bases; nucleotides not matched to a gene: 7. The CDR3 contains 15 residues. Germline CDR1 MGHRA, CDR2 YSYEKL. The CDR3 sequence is CASSQEQTSHNEQFF. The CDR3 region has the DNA TGCGCCAGCAGCCAGGAACAGACTAGCCACAATGAGCAGTTCTTC.

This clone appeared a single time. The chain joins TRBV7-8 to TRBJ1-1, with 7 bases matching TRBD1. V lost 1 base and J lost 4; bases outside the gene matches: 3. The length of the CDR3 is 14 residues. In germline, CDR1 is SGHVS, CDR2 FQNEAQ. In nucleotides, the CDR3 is TGTGCCAGCAGCTTAGAGGAGGGGGCCACTGAAGCTTTCTTT. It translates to CASSLEEGATEAFF.

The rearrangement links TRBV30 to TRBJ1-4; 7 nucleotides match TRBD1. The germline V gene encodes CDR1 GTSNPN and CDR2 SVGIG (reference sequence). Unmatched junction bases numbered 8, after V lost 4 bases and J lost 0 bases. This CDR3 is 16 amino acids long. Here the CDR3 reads CAWNDGQASTNEKLFF. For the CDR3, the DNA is TGTGCCTGGAACGATGGACAGGCCTCAACTAATGAAAAACTGTTTTTT.

Here the CDR3 DNA reads TGTGCCAGCAGTTTGACAGACAATCAGCCCCAGCATTTT. Its translation: CASSLTDNQPQHF. The chain couples TRBV2 to TRBJ1-5; TRBD1 might be the D (5 bases). V lost 5 bases and J lost 3, with 8 bases in between. The CDR3 is 13 residues long. CDR1 SNHLY and CDR2 FYNNEI come from the germline V gene.

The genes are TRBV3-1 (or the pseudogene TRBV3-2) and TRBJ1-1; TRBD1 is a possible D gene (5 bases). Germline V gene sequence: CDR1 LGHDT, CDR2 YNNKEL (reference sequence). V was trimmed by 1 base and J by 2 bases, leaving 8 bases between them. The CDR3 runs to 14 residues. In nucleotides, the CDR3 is TGTGCCAGCAGCCAAGGGACATATAACACTGAAGCTTTCTTT. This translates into CASSQGTYNTEAFF.

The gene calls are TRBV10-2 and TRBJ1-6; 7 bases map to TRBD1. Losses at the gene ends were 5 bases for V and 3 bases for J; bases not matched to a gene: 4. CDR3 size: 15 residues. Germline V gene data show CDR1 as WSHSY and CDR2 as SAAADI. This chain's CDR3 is CASSYGQDYNSPLHF. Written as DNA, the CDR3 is TGCGCCAGCAGTTACGGACAGGACTATAATTCACCCCTCCACTTT.

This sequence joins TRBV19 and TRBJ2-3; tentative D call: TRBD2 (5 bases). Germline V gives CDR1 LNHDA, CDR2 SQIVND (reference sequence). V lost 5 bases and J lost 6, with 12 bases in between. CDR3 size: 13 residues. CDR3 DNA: TGTGCCAGTAGTTTTACTCCGGGGGATACGCAGTATTTT. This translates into CASSFTPGDTQYF.

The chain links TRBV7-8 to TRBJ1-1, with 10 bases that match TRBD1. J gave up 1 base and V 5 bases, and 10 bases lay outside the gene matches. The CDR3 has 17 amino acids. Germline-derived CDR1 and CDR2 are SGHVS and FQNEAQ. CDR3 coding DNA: TGTGCCAGCAGCCTGACAGGGGGCCGATTCGGGAACACTGAAGCTTTCTTT. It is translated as CASSLTGGRFGNTEAFF.

The CDR3 protein is CATSSPGQGASGELFF. Here the CDR3 DNA reads TGTGCCACCAGCTCACCGGGACAGGGGGCGTCCGGGGAGCTGTTTTTT. This chain uses TRBV15 with TRBJ2-2; 12 bases are a match to TRBD1. The germline gives CDR1 LNHNV, CDR2 YYDKDF (reference sequence). This CDR3 contains 16 residues. V gave up 5 bases and J gave up 6 bases; unmatched junction bases: 7. The entire variable domain, with the rest obtained from reference TRBV15 and TRBJ2-2, is as follows: DAMVIQNPRYQVTQFGKPVTLSCSQTLNHNVMYWYQQKSSQAPKLLFHYYDKDFNNEADTPDNFQSRRPNTSFCFLDIRSPGLGDTAMYLCATSSPGQGASGELFFGEGSRLTVL.

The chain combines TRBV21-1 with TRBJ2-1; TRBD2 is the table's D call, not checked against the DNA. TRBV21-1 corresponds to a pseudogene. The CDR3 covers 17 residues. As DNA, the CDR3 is TGTGCCAGCAGCAAAGTGGTGACTAGCGGGAGAGGGAATGAGCAGTTCTTC. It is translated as CASSKVVTSGRGNEQFF.